These 2 T cell receptor beta chains were sequenced from one sample in a study of T-cell reconstitution after alpha-beta-depleted transplantation in children. Unique molecular identifiers were incorporated during preparation of the TCRbeta library. TCRdb independently ran MiXCR on the PCR reads; one entry per CDR3 protein. The sample yields approximately 590,000 distinct CDR3 sequences, over 9.5% seen once. The material was PBMCs from the stem cell graft donor, obtained from the stem cell graft. The receptors shown here come from a human donor who donated a stem cell graft to a child with acute myeloid leukemia.

This clonotype has just a few counts. Here the CDR3 reads CASSLDSLPSNEQFF. The CDR3 DNA follows: TGCGCCAGCAGCTTGGACAGTTTACCGTCCAATGAGCAGTTCTTC. V and J are TRBV5-1 and TRBJ2-1; D not certain. The length of the CDR3 is 15 residues. Per germline, CDR1 SGHRS and CDR2 YFSETQ. V was cut by 0 bases and J by 6 bases, with 13 bases left in between.

This clonotype was observed a few times. The chain couples TRBV5-1 to TRBJ2-7; 7 positions agree with TRBD2. CDR1 and CDR2 (germline): SGHRS, YFSETQ. The junction had 6 bases not matched to a gene; V was cut back by 0 bases and J by 6 bases. The CDR3 sequence is 14 residues long. The CDR3 region is CASSLEGRAVEQYF. CDR3 bases: TGCGCCAGCAGCTTGGAAGGGAGGGCGGTCGAGCAGTACTTC.